This T cell receptor (beta chain) was identified in a study of T-cell memory formation after mild COVID-19. TCRdb processed the 5' RACE reads anew with MiXCR; each CDR3 protein has one entry. The table has 280,000 or so distinct CDR3 sequences, about a sixth seen once. Study observations and caveats: Pre-infection memory contained some responding clones, which suggested that cross-reactive memory had joined.

Notes on this clonotype: Antigen unknown.

This clonotype was sampled from a man younger than 35 who had mild COVID-19 (a few samples of this study predate the infection). Cell type and time point are not known. Sequencing was performed on PBMCs or a T cell subset sorted from them (not recorded which).

CDR3 in DNA: TGTGCCAGCAGTTCCGAATATGTTGCCGGGACAGGGGGCTACACCGGGGAGCTGTTTTTT. Translating it yields CASSSEYVAGTGGYTGELFF. This chain links TRBV6-1 with TRBJ2-2; 12 bases fit TRBD1. The J segment lost 3 bases and the V segment lost 5 bases, leaving 16 bases of the junction unmatched. Germline CDR1 is MNHNS and CDR2 is SASEGT. The CDR3 covers 20 residues.